This T cell receptor (beta chain) derives from a study of blood T cell repertoires in COVID-19. The repertoire was sequenced with immunoSEQ multiplex PCR; TCRdb's copy has only in-frame clones and lacks some. The sample contains 200,000 to 250,000 clones, 88% of which appear only once. V dropped 0 bases and J dropped 7 bases, with 7 bases sitting between them. CDR1 and CDR2 (germline): GTSNPN, SVGIG (reference sequence). This CDR3 contains 13 residues. Sequencing was carried out using peripheral blood. V and J are TRBV30 and TRBJ1-6; D uncertain. The sequence was collected from a man aged 18 to 35 with active or convalescent COVID-19. This CDR3 reads CAWSVEANSPLHF. Written as DNA, the CDR3 is TGTGCCTGGAGTGTAGAAGCCAATTCACCCCTCCACTTT.